This section outlines one T cell receptor (beta chain) sequence together with its context. Its antigen is currently not known. The input lacks base qualities; no much larger clone sits a single base away. This sample stems from a study of cytomegalovirus exposure and HLA in healthy donors (dated by TCRdb to about 2017). Some background on the complete study: An earlier analysis of approximately 590 of the donors reported roughly 300 Gb of sequence data and around 110 million unique TCR beta sequences from roughly 180 million T cells. An early release covering roughly 600 HLA-typed donors comprised about 300 gigabases of sequencing data and around 80 million unique TCR sequences. Across approximately 420 genotyped donors of the cohort, an average of approximately 200,000 unique TCR beta nucleotide sequences per donor were sequenced, and around 19% of those sequences were non-productive. In a later genetic analysis, genome-wide SNP genotypes for about three fifths of the roughly 670 donors were used, and that subset was treated as a discovery cohort. Class I and class II HLA loci were covered by the typing at four-digit resolution. High-throughput TCR immunosequencing, statistical association of individual TCRs with disease status, and machine learning were combined to predict cytomegalovirus infection status. Every discovery cohort repertoire had been produced on one sequencing platform. Several DR-DQ haplotypes were treated as single units for association and clustering because of strong linkage in the cohort. Donor age, sex, ethnicity and CMV serostatus were compiled together with the repertoire data. An earlier analysis of about 600 of the donors used high-throughput TCR beta sequencing to judge whether each TCR beta V gene segment behaved as functional or pseudogenic. In a later analysis, previously published TCR beta repertoires from 550 to 700 donors were re-analyzed and high-resolution HLA genotyping was added so that TCR occurrence patterns could be studied. A separate validation cohort of roughly 130 different subjects was used in addition to the roughly 700-subject first cohort. Typing coverage differed by locus: A, B, C, DRB1 and DQB1 were typed in about 620-640 donors, DQA1 in approximately 520, DPA1 in approximately 610, and DPB1 in roughly 450. Rather than drawing on any new phenotypic data, the later analysis identified candidate immune exposures from TCR beta sequences and the way those sequences occurred across donors. Using immunosequencing, the study profiled T cell repertoires from about 620 subjects and related those repertoires to cytomegalovirus serostatus. The genetic ancestry cluster associated with self-reported Caucasian donors included 80% to 90% of the approximately 400 genotyped donors. The study aimed to test whether signatures of past pathogen exposure could be identified by cataloging public T cell receptors. The investigation overall reported the following: Some IMGT-functional V segments, including TRBV6-2 and TRBV6-3, could not be told apart with the 87-base-pair reads, so those segments were excluded. A total of 150 or so TCR beta chains were listed by the study as associated with cytomegalovirus. According to the authors, the approach could potentially be generalized to other disease states and immunological phenotypes. A later analysis found that TCR association rates varied across HLA loci, with DRB1 alleles showing the most associated TCRs and HLA-C alleles the fewest. For the cohort, immune exposure information was limited to CMV serostatus. Across donors, most TCR sequences were observed very rarely, whereas some public TCRs were present in many individuals. Assigning TCR associations to individual alleles was difficult when HLA alleles, especially DR and DQ, strongly co-occurred. An association between a missense DCLRE1C variant and V-gene and J-gene trimming of TCR beta chains was found in a later genetic analysis and replicated in an independent cohort. Because some donors lacked HLA typing at each locus, the association tests relied only on the typed subset. Compared with the approximately 710-donor mean, donors in an Asian-associated ancestry cluster had fewer N-insertions in productive TCRs, according to a later genetic analysis. This cohort had only TCR beta chains sequenced, and the lack of alpha or paired-chain data limited which features could be detected. Most CMV-associated TCR beta chains appeared to be HLA-restricted in a later analysis, and the HLA associations seemed to be driven largely by CMV exposure. A cluster of highly shared sequence variants was judged likely to represent a technical artifact of the sequencing pipeline. In a later analysis, over 15,000 TCR beta sequences were associated with specific HLA alleles at a false discovery rate of 0.05. Cytomegalovirus status was reported to be diagnosed by the classifier with high specificity and sensitivity in both the original and validation cohorts. Correlated functional status among segregating V segments might be attributable to linkage disequilibrium, but an unknown experimental factor could not be ruled out. Compared with equally common non-associated chains, HLA-associated TCR beta chains in a later analysis were more clonally expanded and had lower generation probabilities. A further reported finding was that TCR beta sequences accurately predicted the HLA-A and HLA-B alleles for most subjects in the first cohort. A few of the identified cytomegalovirus-associated TCR beta chains were confirmed in vitro to be specific for cytomegalovirus antigens. Sequencing depth was assumed to be roughly uniform across donors in the presence/absence analyses, though that assumption may not hold. Because counts were too low, 15 or so rarely observed V segments, including chromosome 9 orphons, were excluded from the earlier analysis of a few hundred of the donors. In a later analysis, several top co-occurrence clusters were reported to appear linked to parvovirus B19, influenza, CMV and Epstein-Barr virus. In an earlier analysis of about 550 of the donors, most TCR beta V segments were observed in productive rearrangements about 87% or about 30% of the time, broadly matching IMGT annotations.

The cohort was made up of roughly 670 healthy bone marrow donors. All cohort members were sampled while nominally healthy, although unrecorded immune exposures were likely present. The donor tested CMV seronegative and was one of the 352 seronegative cohort members. A peripheral blood sample was collected from each donor, and TCR beta sequencing was performed on peripheral blood mononuclear cells. The Qiagen DNeasy Blood Extraction Kit was used to extract genomic DNA from the blood cell samples. Library preparation employed the immunoSEQ multiplex PCR assay. For the multiplex PCR, a mixture combining 60 forward primers for TCR Vbeta segments and 13 reverse primers for TCR Jbeta segments was used. The CDR3 region of rearranged TCR beta genes was amplified from genomic DNA with a multiplex PCR assay. On the Illumina HiSeq System, the amplified TCR beta libraries were sequenced as 87-base-pair reads. Concerning the study's data processing: A later analysis counted 75 million to 100 million unique TCR beta chains across the roughly 700 repertoires, and some 12 million of these chains were shared by at least two donors. To remove PCR and sequencing errors, raw reads were error-corrected and collapsed into unique sequences using a nearest-neighbor algorithm that merged closely related sequences. V, D and J gene segments were assigned by aligning CDR3 sequences to IMGT reference sequences. For a sequence to be retained, a match of at least six nucleotides was required to both a V gene segment and a J gene segment. Rearrangements were called productive when the CDR3 lacked stop codons and stayed in frame with V and J; all others were non-productive. CDR3 was defined by IMGT convention, running from the second conserved V-encoded cysteine to the conserved J-encoded phenylalanine. Sequences without an unambiguous match to a single V gene segment were excluded from the earlier analysis of 450 to 750 of the donors. An earlier analysis of around 600 of the donors classified V segments as functional when productive rearrangements were above 56.7% and as segregating when the standard deviation between donors was above 5%. A statistical classification framework was developed to diagnose cytomegalovirus status using the catalog of TCR beta chain sequences. V and J gene assignment, in a later analysis, came from comparing TCR nucleotide sequences with IMGT/GENE-DB human TR gene sequences. The TCRdist pipeline was used in a later analysis to assign CDR3 sequences and most-parsimonious VDJ recombination scenarios. In a later analysis, every TCR beta chain was defined by the combination of its CDR3 amino acid sequence and its V-gene family, and reads without a unique V-gene family were dropped. A later analysis removed over 500 highly shared, low-generation-probability nucleotide sequences to deal with suspected cross-contamination and a sequencing artifact. For each public chain, a later analysis derived a clonal expansion index from normalized ranks of inferred template counts within each repertoire. Generation probabilities in a later analysis came from a VDJ recombination model fitted to out-of-frame rearrangements, and those results were checked against IGoR. Hypergeometric tests were used in a later analysis to score TCR-TCR, TCR-HLA and TCR-CMV co-occurrence, with a repertoire-size bias correction applied to the TCR pairs. To estimate false discovery rates, a later analysis permuted the HLA or CMV assignments 20 times. In a later analysis, co-occurring TCRs were grouped using DBSCAN, and TCRdist sequence similarity was added for clustering within HLA-allele-positive subsets. Repertoires with fewer than 30,000 or more than 120,000 public chains were left out of co-occurrence clustering, as were five repertoires with anomalous nucleotide sharing. TCRdb provides this immuneACCESS table in a form limited to in-frame rearrangements. Some clones are lacking; in checked studies, under half of them reflect an unresolved V gene, and why the rest are absent is not known. V, J and clone size reflect that table, while D and trimming were determined from the DNA. This sample holds under 150,000 clones; roughly four fifths were observed only once. Together, the top ten hold approximately 2.3% of the sample.

Between the V and J ends, shortened by 0 bases and 0 bases respectively, the junction contains 16 bases. The germline V gene encodes CDR1 SGHDN and CDR2 FVKESK. The CDR3 runs 18 residues from the cysteine to the phenylalanine. The retained sequence is limited to the CDR3, 54 bases, with the frame set at the first base. The TCR sequence derives from a male donor in good health and CMV-seronegative. Sequences were obtained from PBMCs. The sequence joins TRBV14 to TRBJ2-3; matching of 5 bases hints at TRBD2 as the D gene. The nucleotide sequence is TGTGCCAGCAGCCAAGATATGGCTAGCAGGCCTAGCACAGATACGCAGTATTTT. Its product reads: CASSQDMASRPSTDTQYF. Here the CDR3 is joined to the reference TRBV14 and TRBJ2-3 genes, and the full variable domain is: EAGVTQFPSHSVIEKGQTVTLRCDPISGHDNLYWYRRVMGKEIKFLLHFVKESKQDESGMPNNRFLAERTGGTYSTLKVQPAELEDSGVYFCASSQDMASRPSTDTQYFGPGTRLTVL.